The source of this T cell receptor (beta chain) is a study of OX40 agonist ivuxolimab in advanced cancers. Background on the study: A diagnosis of hepatocellular carcinoma, melanoma, renal cell or head and neck cancer was present in dose-escalation patients. Study observations and caveats: CD8+ T cells (on average) carried more expanded clones than CD4+ T cells. By week 6 at 0.1 to 3.0 mg/kg, blood CD4+ and CD8+ T cells had expanded clonally. Patients who responded partially at 0.1-3.0 mg/kg showed clonal expansion ranking among the lowest.

Comments on this clone: Antigen unknown.

The CDR3 is 15 residues long. V lost 5 bases to trimming and J lost 5 bases; unmatched junction nucleotides: 9. Germline CDR1 and CDR2: SEHNR and FQNEAQ (reference sequence). Using immunoSEQ multiplex PCR, the repertoire was profiled, and TCRdb retains in-frame clones only, with some absent. The sample carries more than 25,000 clones, 86% recorded once. The genes are TRBV7-9 and TRBJ2-5; 9 bases map to TRBD1. This sequence was found in an adult with an advanced solid tumor such as melanoma, head and neck, liver or kidney cancer. The specimen comprised CD4+ or CD8+ T cells sorted from blood, sampled in a trial of the OX40 agonist ivuxolimab. The DNA of the CDR3 is TGTGCCAGCAGCCTGAAACAGGGGGCGCATGAGACCCAGTACTTC. This encodes CASSLKQGAHETQYF.